This TCR beta chain was identified in a study of blood T cell repertoires in COVID-19. Study details: Both acute and convalescent COVID-19 samples were obtained from the United States, Italy and Spain. Sources were T cells, B-cell-depleted T cells, or PBMCs; the material itself was cDNA or gDNA.

Original analysis: Quantification of nucleated cells was approximated via reference gene primer amplification. Repertoires were generated with immunoSEQ multiplex PCR, while TCRdb's copy carries only in-frame clones and drops some. V, J and clone size were drawn from that table, and D and trimming were deduced from the DNA. Among approximately 93,000 clones listed, 60% to 85% were seen once. Sequencing was carried out using peripheral blood. This clonotype originated in a woman of 80 years or more with acute or convalescent COVID-19.

CDR3 sequence: CASSIDRRQGKRSPLHF. In nucleotides, the CDR3 is TGTGCCAGTAGTATAGATAGGAGACAGGGGAAACGATCACCCCTCCACTTT. The J gene is TRBJ1-6, the V gene TRBV19, with 8 bases identical to TRBD1. Germline CDR1 reads LNHDA; CDR2 reads SQIVND (reference sequence). The CDR3 covers 17 residues. V gave up 0 bases and J gave up 10 bases; unmatched junction bases: 11.